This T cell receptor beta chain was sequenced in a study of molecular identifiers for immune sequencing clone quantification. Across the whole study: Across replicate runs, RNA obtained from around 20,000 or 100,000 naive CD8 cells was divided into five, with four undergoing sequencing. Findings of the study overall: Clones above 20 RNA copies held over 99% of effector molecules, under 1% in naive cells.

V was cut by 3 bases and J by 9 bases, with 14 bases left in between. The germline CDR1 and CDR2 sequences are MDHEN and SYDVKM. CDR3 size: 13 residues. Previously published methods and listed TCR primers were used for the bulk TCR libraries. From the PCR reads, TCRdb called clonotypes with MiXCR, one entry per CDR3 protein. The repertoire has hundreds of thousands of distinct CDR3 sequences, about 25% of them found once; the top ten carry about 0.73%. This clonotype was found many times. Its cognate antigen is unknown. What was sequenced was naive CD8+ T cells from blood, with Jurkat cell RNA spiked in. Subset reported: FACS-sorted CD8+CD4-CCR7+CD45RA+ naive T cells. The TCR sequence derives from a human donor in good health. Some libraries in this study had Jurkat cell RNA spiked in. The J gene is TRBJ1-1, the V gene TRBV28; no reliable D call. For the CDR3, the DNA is TGTGCCAGCAGTTTTAGGGCCAGAGGGAAAGCTTTCTTT. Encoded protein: CASSFRARGKAFF.